Here is one T cell receptor (beta chain) with its context. In the authors' workflow: Amplifying reference gene primers gave estimates of nucleated cell counts. Data came from immunoSEQ multiplex PCR; TCRdb stores just in-frame clones and leaves some out. D and trimming come from the DNA, and the V and J calls and clone size come from that table. The sample has about 210,000 clones; around 88% are singletons. The CDR3 contains 15 residues. Trimming took off 0 bases at V and 4 bases at J, with 11 bases between the two ends. The germline CDR1 and CDR2 sequences are SGHDT and YYEEEE. The data were obtained in a study of blood T cell repertoires in COVID-19.

This sequence was found in a man between 18 and 29 years old with active or convalescent COVID-19. This rearrangement joins TRBV5-6 to TRBJ2-1; D unresolved. Sequenced material: peripheral blood. The CDR3 region is CASSLGSRYYNEQFF. As DNA, the CDR3 is TGTGCCAGCAGCTTGGGTTCGCGGTATTACAATGAGCAGTTCTTC.